These 26 T cell receptor beta chains were all obtained from the same sample, sequenced in a study of cytomegalovirus exposure and HLA in healthy donors. Measured with immunoSEQ multiplex PCR; TCRdb has only the in-frame clones, and not every one. The sample records roughly 86,000 clones, almost 97% being singletons. Sample: PBMCs. All receptors derive from a man aged 18 to 35 in good health and CMV-seropositive.

The chain employs TRBV6-5 and TRBJ2-5; D is ambiguous. V was pared by 4 bases and J by 1 base, with 7 bases between. Germline V gene data show CDR1 as MNHEY and CDR2 as SVGAGI. This CDR3 contains 13 residues. This CDR3 is CASSSTAQETQYF. The CDR3 DNA reads TGTGCCAGCAGTTCTACAGCCCAAGAGACCCAGTACTTC.

This chain links TRBV18 with TRBJ1-1; 8 bases fit TRBD1. V gave up 4 bases and J gave up 4 bases; unmatched junction bases: 8. This CDR3 contains 15 residues. CDR1 is KGHSH and CDR2 is LQKENI in the germline V gene. The CDR3 protein is CASSRTGTGSTEAFF. CDR3 nucleotides: TGTGCCAGCTCACGCACCGGGACAGGTTCCACTGAAGCTTTCTTT.

This sequence joins TRBV5-6 and TRBJ2-7; 7 bases fit TRBD1. Germline-derived CDR1 and CDR2 are SGHDT and YYEEEE. V trimming: 5 bases; J trimming: 0 bases; junction bases outside the gene matches: 5. CDR3 length equals 14 residues. The chain's CDR3 is CASRETGSSYEQYF. In nucleotides, the CDR3 is TGTGCCAGCAGGGAGACAGGGAGCTCCTACGAGCAGTACTTC.

J is TRBJ1-1 and V is TRBV7-2; possible D gene TRBD1, 6 bases. CDR1 is SGHTA, CDR2 FQGNSA, per germline. The CDR3 is 16 amino acids. V was trimmed by 0 bases and J by 4 bases, leaving 15 bases between them. CDR3 coding DNA: TGTGCCAGCAGCTTAGCGGGACACACAGAGAGCACTGAAGCTTTCTTT. It is translated as CASSLAGHTESTEAFF.

J is TRBJ2-3 and V is TRBV28; a possible D gene is TRBD2 (5 bases). CDR3 length: 15 amino acids. Deletions cut 2 bases from V and 3 bases from J, with 12 bases between. Germline CDR1 and CDR2: MDHEN and SYDVKM. The CDR3 protein is CASSLPSGLTDTQYF. CDR3 coding DNA: TGTGCCAGCAGTTTACCCTCTGGACTGACAGATACGCAGTATTTT.

As DNA, the CDR3 is TGTGCCAGTAGCTCAGGGTCGAACACTGAAGCTTTCTTT. It yields the protein CASSSGSNTEAFF. The rearrangement links TRBV27 to TRBJ1-1; D possibly corresponds to TRBD1 (5 bases). The CDR3 length is 13 residues. CDR1 is MNHEY and CDR2 is SMNVEV in the germline V gene (reference sequence). Between the trimmed V and J ends, which lost 9 bases and 1 base, there was a span of 12 bases.

V gene TRBV7-9 combines with J gene TRBJ2-7; 7 bases match TRBD1. There are 13 residues in the CDR3. V shed 8 bases and J 2 bases; nucleotides not matched to a gene: 6. Germline V gene data show CDR1 as SEHNR and CDR2 as FQNEAQ (reference sequence). Here the CDR3 DNA reads TGTGCCAGCCACAGACAGGGTACCTACGAGCAGTACTTC. This translates into CASHRQGTYEQYF.

The V gene is TRBV28, the J gene TRBJ2-1; possibly TRBD2 for D (6 bases). From germline, CDR1 is MDHEN and CDR2 SYDVKM. V lost 6 bases and J lost 0, with 12 bases in between. This CDR3 is 15 amino acids long. The CDR3 DNA is TGTGCCAGCAGACTTAGCGGCATCTCCTACAATGAGCAGTTCTTC. It is translated as CASRLSGISYNEQFF.

The V gene is TRBV7-9, the J gene TRBJ2-1, with TRBD2 matching over 14 bases. The V segment lost 3 bases and the J segment 5 bases; nucleotides outside the gene matches: 3. Germline V CDR1 and CDR2: SEHNR, FQNEAQ (reference sequence). CDR3 length: 16 amino acids. CDR3 in DNA: TGTGCCAGCAGCTTCCCGGGACTAGCGGGAGACAATGAGCAGTTCTTC. This codes for CASSFPGLAGDNEQFF.

This sequence joins TRBV11-3 and TRBJ2-1, with D possibly being TRBD2 (6 bases). V was cut by 0 bases and J by 6 bases, with 9 bases left in between. This CDR3 comprises 14 residues. The V gene's germline CDR1 is SGHNT and CDR2 YENEEA. The DNA for the CDR3 is TGTGCCAGCAGCTTAGATGGCGGGGCCAATGAGCAGTTCTTC. It specifies CASSLDGGANEQFF.

The V and J genes are TRBV6-1 and TRBJ2-3; no definite D call. The V end lost 5 bases, the J end lost 4 bases, and 10 bases lay between the germline ends. The CDR3 spans 13 residues. Germline V CDR1 and CDR2: MNHNS, SASEGT. The CDR3 sequence is CASSIPRADTQYF. The CDR3 nucleotides read TGTGCCAGCAGTATTCCTAGAGCAGATACGCAGTATTTT.

This chain links TRBV11-3 with TRBJ2-5, with D possibly matching TRBD2 (6 bases). The CDR3 consists of 15 residues. CDR1 SGHNT and CDR2 YENEEA come from the germline V gene. V was cut by 3 bases and J by 3 bases, with 14 bases left in between. CDR3 in amino acids: CASSLGIREEETQYF. CDR3 bases: TGTGCCAGCAGCTTGGGGATTAGGGAGGAAGAGACCCAGTACTTC.

The V and J genes are TRBV6-1 and TRBJ2-5; 10 nucleotides match TRBD1. The DNA matches TRBJ2-7 better at its end, which makes the J call doubtful. This CDR3 has 14 residues. CDR1 MNHNS and CDR2 SASEGT come from the germline V gene. The CDR3, as DNA: TGTGCCAGCAGTCGGACAGGGGGAACCTACGAGCAGTACTTC. As protein: CASSRTGGTYEQYF.

The rearrangement joins TRBV4-1 to TRBJ2-5; no definite D call. V was trimmed by 4 bases and J by 4 bases, leaving 10 bases between them. Germline loops: CDR1 MGHRA, CDR2 YSYEKL. CDR3 size: 13 residues. The CDR3 DNA reads as TGCGCCAGCAGCCCGTACCCAGGAGAGACCCAGTACTTC. The encoded protein is CASSPYPGETQYF.

V usage is TRBV30 and J usage is TRBJ2-5; D is possibly TRBD1 (6 bases). V shed 1 base and J shed 5 bases, with 8 bases lying between them. In germline, CDR1 is GTSNPN, CDR2 SVGIG (reference sequence). The CDR3 runs to 12 residues. The CDR3 DNA sequence: TGTGCCTGGAGTGGCCAGGGGGAGACCCAGTACTTC. This sequence encodes CAWSGQGETQYF.

J is TRBJ1-5 and V is TRBV30, with 8 bases matching TRBD1. CDR1 and CDR2 from the germline V gene are GTSNPN and SVGIG (reference sequence). CDR3 length: 13 residues. V lost 5 bases, J lost 7 bases, and 7 bases stayed unmatched. The CDR3 DNA reads as TGTGCCTGGGACAGGGGAAGTGGACAGCCCCAGCATTTT. It specifies CAWDRGSGQPQHF.

A word on this clone: Other DNA sequences in this specimen translate into the identical CDR3. This chain joins TRBV6-5 and TRBJ2-7; 11 bases match TRBD2. The CDR3 is 15 amino acids. The germline V gene encodes CDR1 MNHEY and CDR2 SVGAGI. The V gene end was trimmed by 0 bases and the J gene end by 4 bases; junction bases not matched to a gene: 2. CDR3 protein: CASSYSASGRYEQYF. The CDR3 DNA is TGTGCCAGCAGTTACTCGGCTAGCGGGAGGTACGAGCAGTACTTC.

The genes are TRBV19 and TRBJ2-6, with TRBD1 identical over 7 bases. The V segment lost 9 bases and the J segment 1 base; nucleotides outside the gene matches: 6. In germline, CDR1 is LNHDA, CDR2 SQIVND (reference sequence). The CDR3 runs 15 residues. This chain's CDR3 is CASTDRPSGANVLTF. The CDR3, as DNA: TGTGCCAGCACGGACAGGCCGTCTGGGGCCAACGTCCTGACTTTC.

The V and J genes are TRBV13 and TRBJ2-1, with 8 nucleotides matching TRBD2. The CDR3 consists of 16 residues. The V segment lost 3 bases and the J segment 3 bases; nucleotides outside the gene matches: 7. Looked up from germline, CDR1 is PRHDT and CDR2 is FYEKMQ (reference sequence). CDR3 in amino acids: CASSFRLAIRYNEQFF. The CDR3 nucleotides are TGTGCCAGCAGCTTCCGACTAGCGATACGCTACAATGAGCAGTTCTTC.

The chain carries TRBV19 and TRBJ2-1; a possible D gene is TRBD2 (5 bases). Germline-derived CDR1 and CDR2 are LNHDA and SQIVND (reference sequence). Trimming removed 1 base from V and 0 bases from J, with 13 bases in between. The CDR3 contains 17 residues. The CDR3 DNA is TGTGCCAGTAGTATAGCGGGGTTACGAGGCTCCTACAATGAGCAGTTCTTC. This codes for CASSIAGLRGSYNEQFF. Full variable domain (outside the CDR3, taken from reference TRBV19 and TRBJ2-1): DGGITQSPKYLFRKEGQNVTLSCEQNLNHDAMYWYRQDPGQGLRLIYYSQIVNDFQKGDIAEGYSVSREKKESFPLTVTSAQKNPTAFYLCASSIAGLRGSYNEQFFGPGTRLTVL.

This chain connects TRBV27 to TRBJ2-7, with TRBD2 matching over 12 bases. Germline V CDR1 and CDR2: MNHEY, SMNVEV (reference sequence). The CDR3 runs to 13 residues. The J segment lost 2 bases and the V segment lost 8 bases, leaving 1 base of the junction unmatched. CDR3 amino acids: CASRLAGAYEQYF. CDR3 DNA sequence: TGTGCCAGCCGACTAGCGGGAGCCTACGAGCAGTACTTC.

The rearrangement uses TRBV28 and TRBJ2-2, with a weak D call TRBD2 (6 bases). Trimming took off 5 bases at V and 6 bases at J, with 13 bases between the two ends. The CDR3 loop spans 14 amino acids. CDR1 and CDR2 (germline): MDHEN, SYDVKM. CDR3 sequence reads: CASSPTREAGELFF. The CDR3 coding sequence is TGTGCCAGCAGTCCGACTAGGGAGGCCGGGGAGCTGTTTTTT.

The rearrangement links TRBV4-1 to TRBJ2-7; a weak D match, TRBD1 (6 bases). In germline, CDR1 is MGHRA, CDR2 YSYEKL. The length of the CDR3 is 16 residues. Trimming cost V 3 bases and J 0 bases, with 15 bases left between them. DNA for the CDR3: TGCGCCAGCAGCCACGAAAGGGGGACGGCCTCCTACGAGCAGTACTTC. Its protein product is CASSHERGTASYEQYF.

The chain carries TRBV6-5 and TRBJ2-5; 8 bases agree with TRBD2. The CDR3 length is 16 residues. J was trimmed by 2 bases and V by 2 bases; bases with no gene match: 7. Germline V gene sequence: CDR1 MNHEY, CDR2 SVGAGI. The CDR3 protein is CASSYGAGGGQETQYF. For the CDR3, the DNA is TGTGCCAGCAGTTACGGCGCGGGAGGTGGTCAAGAGACCCAGTACTTC.

This chain uses TRBV28 with TRBJ1-2, with TRBD1 identical over 7 bases. CDR1 MDHEN and CDR2 SYDVKM come from the germline V gene. The V and J ends lost 6 bases and 4 bases, in that order; junction bases with no gene match: 8. The CDR3 consists of 14 residues. The CDR3 bases are TGTGCCAGCAGACCCGGACAGGCCGTCTATGGCTACACCTTC. Encoded protein: CASRPGQAVYGYTF.

The chain has TRBV18 and TRBJ2-7; TRBD2 agrees at 12 bases. Trimming cost V 1 base and J 3 bases; bases outside gene matches: 1. The germline CDR1 and CDR2 sequences are KGHSH and LQKENI. The CDR3 is 15 residues long. The CDR3 is CASSPRTSGDYEQYF. For the CDR3, the DNA is TGTGCCAGCTCACCACGGACTAGCGGGGACTACGAGCAGTACTTC. Variable domain in full (rest from reference TRBV18 and TRBJ2-7): NAGVMQNPRHLVRRRGQEARLRCSPMKGHSHVYWYRQLPEEGLKFMVYLQKENIIDESGMPKERFSAEFPKEGPSILRIQQVVRGDSAAYFCASSPRTSGDYEQYFGPGTRLTVT.